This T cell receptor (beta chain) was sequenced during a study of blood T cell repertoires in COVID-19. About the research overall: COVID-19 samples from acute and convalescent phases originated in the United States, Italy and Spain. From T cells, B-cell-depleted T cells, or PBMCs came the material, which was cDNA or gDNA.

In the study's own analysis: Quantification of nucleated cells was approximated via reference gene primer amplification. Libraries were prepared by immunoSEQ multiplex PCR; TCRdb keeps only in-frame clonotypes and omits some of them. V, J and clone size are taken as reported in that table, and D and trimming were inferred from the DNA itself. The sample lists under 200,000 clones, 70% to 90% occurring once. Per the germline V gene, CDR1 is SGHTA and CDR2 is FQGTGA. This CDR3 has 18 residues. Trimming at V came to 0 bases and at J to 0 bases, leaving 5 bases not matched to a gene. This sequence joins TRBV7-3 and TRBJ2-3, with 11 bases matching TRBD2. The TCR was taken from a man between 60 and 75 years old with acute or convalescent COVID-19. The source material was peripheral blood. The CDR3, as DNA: TGTGCCAGCAGCTTAACTAGGACTAGCGGGTCTAGCACAGATACGCAGTATTTT. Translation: CASSLTRTSGSSTDTQYF.